This record looks at one T cell receptor beta chain sequence and its context. Its antigen is unknown. Clones were read by immunoSEQ multiplex PCR, and TCRdb kept only the in-frame ones, dropping some. The sample includes 90,000 to 150,000 clones, 70% to 90% of them seen just once. The CDR3 loop spans 14 amino acids. V was trimmed by 4 bases and J by 5 bases, leaving 13 bases between them. Per germline, CDR1 SGHTA and CDR2 FQGNSA. These data belong to a study of T cell responses to AZD1222 COVID-19 vaccine. Points from the study as a whole: Vaccine-related CD4 TCRs covered spike, predominating at 160-218 and 743-854. It was only a handful of AZD1222 recipients who were seropositive at baseline.

The sequenced sample was peripheral blood, obtained on day 0 of AZD1222 vaccination. The receptor comes from an adult in good health. V usage is TRBV7-2 and J usage is TRBJ2-3; D not certain. For the CDR3, the DNA is TGTGCCAGCAGCTCCCGTAGAGGCAGAGATACGCAGTATTTT. Translated, it gives CASSSRRGRDTQYF. Full variable domain (remainder filled in from reference TRBV7-2 and TRBJ2-3): GAGVSQSPSNKVTEKGKDVELRCDPISGHTALYWYRQSLGQGLEFLIYFQGNSAPDKSGLPSDRFSAERTGGSVSTLTIQRTQQEDSAVYLCASSSRRGRDTQYFGPGTRLTVL.